The 11 T cell receptor beta chains presented below share a single source sample, sequenced in a study of response to subunit inactivated influenza vaccine. TCRdb re-called the RT-PCR reads through MiXCR, storing one row per CDR3 protein. The repertoire holds 150,000 or so distinct CDR3 sequences, with approximately 10% as singletons. Material: non-naive T cells sorted from PBMCs, obtained 45 days after vaccination. Receptors originate from a man aged 45-65 years who received an inactivated influenza vaccine.

The V and J genes are TRBV6-1 and TRBJ2-2; D might be TRBD2 (6 bases). The ends were cut back, 0 bases at V and 8 bases at J, with 13 bases in the middle. The germline CDR1 and CDR2 sequences are MNHNS and SASEGT. The CDR3 loop spans 15 amino acids. The CDR3 is CASSEAAGRMGELFF. CDR3 bases: TGTGCCAGCAGTGAAGCAGCGGGTCGGATGGGGGAGCTGTTTTTT.

This clonotype was seen a few times. The CDR3 region is CASSLRYLYTGELFF. The DNA for the CDR3 is TGTGCCAGCAGTTTACGGTACTTATACACCGGGGAGCTGTTTTTT. This chain joins TRBV27 and TRBJ2-2; the D is unclear. Trimming took off 2 bases at V and 3 bases at J, with 10 bases between the two ends. The CDR3 is 15 residues long. The V gene's germline CDR1 is MNHEY and CDR2 SMNVEV (reference sequence).

This clonotype appeared many times. The chain has TRBV20-1 and TRBJ2-7; 9 nucleotides align to TRBD2. Germline lookup yields CDR1 DFQATT and CDR2 SNEGSKA (reference sequence). The CDR3 length is 15 residues. With V trimmed by 2 bases and J by 3 bases, 8 bases remained unmatched. CDR3 sequence: CSARFGLAGIYEQYF. CDR3 DNA: TGCAGTGCTAGATTCGGGCTAGCGGGGATCTACGAGCAGTACTTC.

This clonotype has at least ten counts. The chain links TRBV29-1 to TRBJ1-1; no definite D call. CDR1 and CDR2 from the germline V gene are SQVTM and ANQGSEA. The V end lost 4 bases, the J end lost 0 bases, and 6 bases lay between the germline ends. The CDR3 extends over 12 amino acids. In DNA, the CDR3 is TGCAGCGTTGGGGAAATGAACACTGAAGCTTTCTTT. This encodes CSVGEMNTEAFF.

This chain connects TRBV4-3 to TRBJ1-6, with a possible D match to TRBD1 (5 bases). Germline V gene data show CDR1 as LGHNA and CDR2 as YSLEER. V shed 0 bases and J shed 7 bases, with 13 bases lying between them. The CDR3 totals 16 residues. The CDR3 DNA sequence: TGCGCCAGCAGCCAAGATACCAGGGATGGAAATTCACCCCTCCACTTT. It is translated as CASSQDTRDGNSPLHF.

The chain uses TRBV29-1 and TRBJ1-5, with D maybe TRBD1 (6 bases). Germline V gene data show CDR1 as SQVTM and CDR2 as ANQGSEA. The CDR3 has 13 amino acids. V was pared by 5 bases and J by 5 bases, with 13 bases between. CDR3 bases: TGCAGCGTTCAGGGGCGAGGGGATCAGCCCCAGCATTTT. As protein: CSVQGRGDQPQHF.

This clonotype has ten or more counts. The rearrangement joins TRBV20-1 to TRBJ2-2; D remains ambiguous. Germline CDR1 and CDR2: DFQATT and SNEGSKA (reference sequence). The CDR3 is made up of 13 amino acids. The V end lost 0 bases, the J end lost 3 bases, and 5 bases lay between the germline ends. CDR3 in DNA: TGCAGTGCTAGAGAGGTTTACACCGGGGAGCTGTTTTTT. This gives the protein CSAREVYTGELFF.

This clonotype has just a few counts. The genes are TRBV20-1 and TRBJ2-7; 8 bases are shared with TRBD1. After removal of 0 bases from V and 5 bases from J, the junction contained 6 bases not matched to a gene. Germline V gene sequence: CDR1 DFQATT, CDR2 SNEGSKA (reference sequence). The CDR3 contains 14 residues. CDR3 loop: CSARETGGRNEQYF. The CDR3 DNA sequence: TGCAGTGCTAGAGAAACAGGGGGACGGAACGAGCAGTACTTC.

The chain couples TRBV30 to TRBJ1-6; TRBD1 aligns across 7 bases. Trimming removed 5 bases from V and 7 bases from J; junction bases left unmatched: 8. The CDR3 covers 14 residues. Germline lookup yields CDR1 GTSNPN and CDR2 SVGIG (reference sequence). The CDR3 loop is CAWSAGQQNSPLHF. CDR3 nucleotides: TGTGCCTGGTCCGCGGGACAGCAAAATTCACCCCTCCACTTT. Drawing the rest from reference TRBV30 and TRBJ1-6, the complete variable domain is SQTIHQWPATLVQPVGSPLSLECTVEGTSNPNLYWYRQAAGRGLQLLFYSVGIGQISSEVPQNLSASRPQDRQFILSSKKLLLSDSGFYLCAWSAGQQNSPLHFGNGTRLTVT.

This clonotype was detected only a few times. The chain joins TRBV20-1 to TRBJ2-2; unclear D gene. The CDR3 is 14 residues long. V was cut by 2 bases and J by 5 bases, with 12 bases left in between. The V gene's germline CDR1 is DFQATT and CDR2 SNEGSKA (reference sequence). For the CDR3, the DNA is TGCAGTGCTAGACCCGGATATGGGACCGGGGAGCTGTTTTTT. This encodes CSARPGYGTGELFF.

V is TRBV7-7 and J is TRBJ1-1; D is unclear. Trimming stripped 3 bases from V and 5 bases from J, with 10 bases between. Germline V gives CDR1 SSHAT, CDR2 FNYEAQ (reference sequence). The CDR3 has 13 residues. The CDR3 sequence: CASSLDGKTEAFF. CDR3 DNA: TGTGCCAGCAGCTTGGACGGCAAAACTGAAGCTTTCTTT.